The 10 T cell receptor beta chains below come from one sample, sequenced in a study of cytomegalovirus exposure and HLA in healthy donors. In the PCR, 60 Vbeta and 13 Jbeta primers were used. Sequencing was performed with immunoSEQ multiplex PCR; in TCRdb, only in-frame clones are kept and a portion is missing. The sample has 150,000 to 200,000 clones; about 80% are singletons. Sequencing used PBMCs. The source is a woman in her forties in good health and CMV-seronegative.

The chain carries TRBV18 and TRBJ1-1; 9 bases are shared with TRBD1. V lost 1 base, J lost 4 bases, and 7 bases stayed unmatched. Germline loops: CDR1 KGHSH, CDR2 LQKENI. This CDR3 has 16 residues. The CDR3 coding sequence is TGTGCCAGCTCACCACTTGAGGGGACAGGGACCACTGAAGCTTTCTTT. It yields the protein CASSPLEGTGTTEAFF.

The V and J genes are TRBV28 and TRBJ1-1; weak D call: TRBD1 (5 bases). The germline V gene encodes CDR1 MDHEN and CDR2 SYDVKM. The CDR3 contains 15 residues. The ends were cut back, 5 bases at V and 6 bases at J, with 19 bases in the middle. The CDR3 nucleotides read TGTGCCAGCAGTCGGGGAGCGGGGGGGACCCCTGAAGCTTTCTTT. Its translation is CASSRGAGGTPEAFF.

The chain recombines TRBV21-1 with TRBJ1-1. TRBV21-1 is tagged as a pseudogene. The CDR3 totals 16 residues. In DNA form, the CDR3 reads TGTGCCAGCAGCAACAAACTGACGAGGCGACACACTGAAGCTTTCTTT. This gives the protein CASSNKLTRRHTEAFF.

This clone was detected once. The chain recombines TRBV5-5 with TRBJ1-2, with D possibly TRBD1 on 5 matching bases. V dropped 3 bases and J dropped 3 bases, with 12 bases sitting between them. The germline gives CDR1 SGHKS, CDR2 YYEKEE (reference sequence). The CDR3 totals 14 residues. The CDR3 loop is CASSSMGGDYGYTF. CDR3 nucleotides: TGTGCCAGCAGCTCGATGGGGGGTGACTATGGCTACACCTTC.

The chain carries TRBV7-8 and TRBJ1-4; possible D gene TRBD1, 5 bases. CDR3 size: 15 residues. CDR1 SGHVS and CDR2 FQNEAQ come from the germline V gene. Trimming took 1 base from V and 8 from J, leaving 14 bases between them. The CDR3 nucleotides are TGTGCCAGCAGCTTAGGGGCAGGGCAGGAGGAAAAACTGTTTTTT. It codes for CASSLGAGQEEKLFF.

The CDR3 DNA is TGTGCCAGCAGTCCCCCGAGGGCAGACATCACAGATACGCAGTATTTT. It is translated as CASSPPRADITDTQYF. V and J are TRBV27 and TRBJ2-3; possible D gene TRBD2, 5 bases. CDR1 is MNHEY, CDR2 SMNVEV, per germline (reference sequence). This CDR3 is 16 amino acids long. The V gene lost 5 bases and the J gene lost 2 bases, with 17 bases spanning the gap.

The count of this clone is one. CDR3 sequence (DNA): TGTGCCAGCAGCTCCATCGGGGACAGGGTCGGCGGCTACACCTTC. Amino acid sequence: CASSSIGDRVGGYTF. The chain combines TRBV7-9 with TRBJ1-2, with 9 nucleotides matching TRBD1. Germline V gene sequence: CDR1 SEHNR, CDR2 FQNEAQ (reference sequence). The CDR3 consists of 15 residues. J was trimmed by 8 bases and V by 4 bases; bases with no gene match: 11.

The rearrangement links TRBV29-1 to TRBJ2-1; perhaps TRBD2 as D (6 bases). The CDR3 length is 13 residues. Germline CDR1 reads SQVTM; CDR2 reads ANQGSEA. Trimming cost V 4 bases and J 4 bases, with 11 bases left between them. The DNA of the CDR3 is TGCAGCGTTGGTGGGGACTGGTACAATGAGCAGTTCTTC. Translating it yields CSVGGDWYNEQFF.

The chain couples TRBV28 to TRBJ2-1, with TRBD2 matching over 7 bases. The CDR3 runs to 14 residues. The germline CDR1 and CDR2 sequences are MDHEN and SYDVKM. The J segment lost 9 bases and the V segment lost 7 bases, leaving 12 bases of the junction unmatched. As DNA, the CDR3 is TGTGCCAGCACAGGACTAGAAGGTTTTAGTGAGCAGTTCTTC. Protein sequence: CASTGLEGFSEQFF. The whole variable domain, remainder taken from reference TRBV28 and TRBJ2-1, is DVKVTQSSRYLVKRTGEKVFLECVQDMDHENMFWYRQDPGLGLRLIYFSYDVKMKEKGDIPEGYSVSREKKERFSLILESASTNQTSMYLCASTGLEGFSEQFFGPGTRLTVL.

The V call is TRBV10-3, the J call TRBJ2-3, with 10 bases matching TRBD2. The germline V gene encodes CDR1 ENHRY and CDR2 SYGVKD. This CDR3 has 18 amino acids. V shed 5 bases, J shed 1 base, and the junction held 12 bases outside the gene matches. The CDR3 region is CAISRTSGFSAGTDTQYF. The CDR3, as DNA: TGTGCCATCAGTAGGACTAGCGGTTTTTCGGCGGGCACAGATACGCAGTATTTT.